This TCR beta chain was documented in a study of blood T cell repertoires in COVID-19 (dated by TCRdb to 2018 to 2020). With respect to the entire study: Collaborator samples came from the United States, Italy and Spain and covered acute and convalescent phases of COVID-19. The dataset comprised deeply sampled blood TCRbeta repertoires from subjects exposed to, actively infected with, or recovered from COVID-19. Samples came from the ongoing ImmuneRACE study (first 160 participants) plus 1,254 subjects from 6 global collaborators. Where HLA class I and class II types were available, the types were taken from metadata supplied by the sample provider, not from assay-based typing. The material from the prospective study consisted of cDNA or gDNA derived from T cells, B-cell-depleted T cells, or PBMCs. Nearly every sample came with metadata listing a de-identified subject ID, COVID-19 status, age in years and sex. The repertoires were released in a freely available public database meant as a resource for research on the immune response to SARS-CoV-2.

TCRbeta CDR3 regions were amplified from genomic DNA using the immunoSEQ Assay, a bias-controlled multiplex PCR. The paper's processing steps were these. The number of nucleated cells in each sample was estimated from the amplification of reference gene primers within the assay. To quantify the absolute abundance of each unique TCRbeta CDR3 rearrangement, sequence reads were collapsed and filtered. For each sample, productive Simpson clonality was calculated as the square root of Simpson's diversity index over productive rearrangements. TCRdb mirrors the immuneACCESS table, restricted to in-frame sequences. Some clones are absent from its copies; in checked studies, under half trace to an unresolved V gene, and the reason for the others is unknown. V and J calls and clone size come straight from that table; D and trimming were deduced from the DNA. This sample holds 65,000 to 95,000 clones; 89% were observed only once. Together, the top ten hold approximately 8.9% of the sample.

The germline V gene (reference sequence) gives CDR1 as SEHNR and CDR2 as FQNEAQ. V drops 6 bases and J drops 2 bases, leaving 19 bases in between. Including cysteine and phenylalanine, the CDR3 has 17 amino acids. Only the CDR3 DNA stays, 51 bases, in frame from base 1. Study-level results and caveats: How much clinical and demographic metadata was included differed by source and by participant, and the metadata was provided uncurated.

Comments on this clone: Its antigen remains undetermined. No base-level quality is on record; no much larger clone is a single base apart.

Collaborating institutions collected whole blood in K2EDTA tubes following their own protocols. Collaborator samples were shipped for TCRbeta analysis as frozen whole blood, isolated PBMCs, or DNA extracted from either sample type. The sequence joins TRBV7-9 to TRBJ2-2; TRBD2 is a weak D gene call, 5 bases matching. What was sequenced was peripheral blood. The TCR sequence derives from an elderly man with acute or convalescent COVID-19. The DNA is TGTGCCAGCAGTTCAGACTACTACACCTATAACACCGGGGAGCTGTTTTTT. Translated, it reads CASSSDYYTYNTGELFF.